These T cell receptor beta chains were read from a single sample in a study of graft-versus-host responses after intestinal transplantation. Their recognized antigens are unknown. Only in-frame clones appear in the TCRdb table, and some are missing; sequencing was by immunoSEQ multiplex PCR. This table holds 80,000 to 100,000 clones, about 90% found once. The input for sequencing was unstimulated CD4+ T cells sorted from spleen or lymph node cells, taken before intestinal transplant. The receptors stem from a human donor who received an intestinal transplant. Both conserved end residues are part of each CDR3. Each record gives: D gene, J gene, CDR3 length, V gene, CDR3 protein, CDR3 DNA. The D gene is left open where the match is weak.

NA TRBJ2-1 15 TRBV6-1 CASTPRGESYNEQFF TGTGCCAGCACCCCCAGGGGAGAATCCTACAATGAGCAGTTCTTC
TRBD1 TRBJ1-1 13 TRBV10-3 CATGDSRGTEAFF TGTGCCACCGGGGACAGTCGAGGGACTGAAGCTTTCTTT
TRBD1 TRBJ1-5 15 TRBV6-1 CASSEVGTGEQPQHF TGTGCCAGCAGTGAAGTGGGGACAGGGGAGCAGCCCCAGCATTTT
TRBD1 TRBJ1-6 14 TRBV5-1 CASSAGTESSPLHF TGCGCCAGCAGCGCCGGGACAGAAAGTTCACCCCTCCACTTT
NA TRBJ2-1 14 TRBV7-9 CASSFRQYDNEQFF TGTGCCAGCAGCTTCCGCCAGTATGACAATGAGCAGTTCTTC
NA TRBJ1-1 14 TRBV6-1 CASVEGGKYTEAFF TGTGCCAGCGTGGAGGGAGGTAAGTACACTGAAGCTTTCTTT
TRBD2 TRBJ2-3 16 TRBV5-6 CASSPPLAGVTDTQYF TGTGCCAGCAGCCCCCCCCTAGCGGGGGTCACAGATACGCAGTATTTT
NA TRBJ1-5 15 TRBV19 CASNNPDMSNQPQHF TGTGCCAGTAACAACCCGGACATGAGCAATCAGCCCCAGCATTTT
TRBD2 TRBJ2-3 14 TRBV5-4 CASSFSSGADTQYF TGTGCCAGCAGCTTCTCTAGCGGGGCAGATACGCAGTATTTT
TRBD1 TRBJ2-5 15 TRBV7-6 CASSLEGQNQETQYF TGTGCCAGCAGCTTAGAGGGACAGAACCAAGAGACCCAGTACTTC
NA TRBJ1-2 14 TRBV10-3 CAISVAGADYGYTF TGTGCCATCAGTGTAGCGGGGGCAGACTATGGCTACACCTTC
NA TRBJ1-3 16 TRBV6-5 CASSYSVSHRGNTIYF TGTGCCAGCAGTTACTCCGTTTCACATCGTGGAAACACCATATATTTT
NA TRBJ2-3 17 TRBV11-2 CASSSRPEGLYADTQYF TGTGCCAGCAGCTCCCGCCCCGAGGGATTGTACGCAGATACGCAGTATTTT
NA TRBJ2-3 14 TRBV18 CASSPIHGSDTQYF TGTGCCAGCTCACCCATCCACGGGTCAGATACGCAGTATTTT
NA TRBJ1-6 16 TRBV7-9 CASSPAGSSYNSPLHF TGTGCCAGCAGCCCGGCAGGGTCCTCCTATAATTCACCCCTCCACTTT
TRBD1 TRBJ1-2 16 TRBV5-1 CASSLGTGGSLYGYTF TGCGCCAGCAGCCTGGGGACAGGGGGTTCCCTCTATGGCTACACCTTC
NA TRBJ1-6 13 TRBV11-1 CASSLQGHSPLHF TGTGCCAGCAGCTTACAGGGCCATTCACCCCTCCACTTT
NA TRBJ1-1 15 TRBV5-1 CASGPTPLAGTEAFF TGCGCCAGCGGCCCAACCCCACTCGCGGGCACTGAAGCTTTCTTT
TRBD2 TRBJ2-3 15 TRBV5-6 CASRLAGGPPDTQYF TGTGCCAGCAGGTTAGCGGGGGGGCCCCCCGATACGCAGTATTTT
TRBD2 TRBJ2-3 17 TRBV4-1 CASSQALSGGAREGQYF TGCGCCAGCAGCCAAGCTCTGAGCGGGGGGGCCAGGGAAGGGCAGTATTTT
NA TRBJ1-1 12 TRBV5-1 CASSLTGPEAFF TGCGCCAGCAGCTTGACAGGGCCTGAAGCTTTCTTT
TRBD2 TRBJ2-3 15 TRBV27 CASSPYGRSDDTQYF TGTGCCAGCAGTCCCTACGGGAGGTCTGACGATACGCAGTATTTT
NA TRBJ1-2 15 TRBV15 CATSREEGEMYGYTF TGTGCCACCAGCAGAGAAGAGGGGGAAATGTATGGCTACACCTTC
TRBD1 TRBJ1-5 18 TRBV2 CASRKRPGQEYSNQPQHF TGTGCCAGCAGGAAAAGGCCGGGACAGGAGTATAGCAATCAGCCCCAGCATTTT
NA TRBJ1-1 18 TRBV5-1 CASSLGYGVKLVVTEAFF TGCGCCAGCAGCTTGGGATACGGGGTCAAATTGGTGGTGACTGAAGCTTTCTTT